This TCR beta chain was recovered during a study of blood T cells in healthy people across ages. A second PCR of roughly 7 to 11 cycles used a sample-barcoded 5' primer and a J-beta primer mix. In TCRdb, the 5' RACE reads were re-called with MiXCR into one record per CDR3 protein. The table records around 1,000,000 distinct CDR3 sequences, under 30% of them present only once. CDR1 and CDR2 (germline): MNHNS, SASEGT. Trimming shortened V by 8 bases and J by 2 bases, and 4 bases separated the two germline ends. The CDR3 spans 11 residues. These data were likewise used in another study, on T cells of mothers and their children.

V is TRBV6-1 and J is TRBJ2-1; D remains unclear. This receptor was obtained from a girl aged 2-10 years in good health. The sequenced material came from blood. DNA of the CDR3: TGTGCCAGCTTAACCTACAATGAGCAGTTCTTC. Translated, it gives CASLTYNEQFF.